This paragraph reports one T cell receptor beta chain. The germline gives CDR1 MNHNS, CDR2 SASEGT. V lost 6 bases and J 1 base, leaving 9 bases between the germline ends. There are 14 residues in the CDR3. This sample is drawn from a study of cytomegalovirus exposure and HLA in healthy donors. The PCR ran on 60 Vbeta and 13 Jbeta primers. Generated by immunoSEQ multiplex PCR, the TCRdb table keeps only in-frame clones and is missing some. The sample has about 170,000 clones, 75% to 90% seen once. This TCR was recovered from a male donor in good health and CMV-seronegative. V usage is TRBV6-1 and J usage is TRBJ2-2, with D perhaps matching TRBD1 (5 bases). Sequenced: PBMCs. CDR3 sequence: CASSLTGNTGELFF. CDR3 coding DNA: TGTGCCAGCAGCCTCACAGGGAACACCGGGGAGCTGTTTTTT.